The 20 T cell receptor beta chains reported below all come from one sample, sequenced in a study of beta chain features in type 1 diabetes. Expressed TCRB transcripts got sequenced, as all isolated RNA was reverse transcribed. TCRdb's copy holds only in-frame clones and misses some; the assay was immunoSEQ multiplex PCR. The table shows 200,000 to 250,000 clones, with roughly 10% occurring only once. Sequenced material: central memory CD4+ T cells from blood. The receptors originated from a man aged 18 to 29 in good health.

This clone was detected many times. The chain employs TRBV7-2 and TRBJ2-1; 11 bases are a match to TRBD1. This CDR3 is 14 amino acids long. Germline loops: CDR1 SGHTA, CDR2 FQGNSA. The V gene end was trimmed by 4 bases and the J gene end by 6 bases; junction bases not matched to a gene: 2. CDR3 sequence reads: CASSSGTGGNEQFF. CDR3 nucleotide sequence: TGTGCCAGCAGCTCCGGGACAGGGGGCAATGAGCAGTTCTTC.

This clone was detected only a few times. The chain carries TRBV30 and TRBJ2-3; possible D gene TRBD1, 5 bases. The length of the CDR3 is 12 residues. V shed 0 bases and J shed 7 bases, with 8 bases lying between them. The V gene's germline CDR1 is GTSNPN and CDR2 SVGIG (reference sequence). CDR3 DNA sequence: TGTGCCTGGAGTGTAACAGGTTATACGCAGTATTTT. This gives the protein CAWSVTGYTQYF.

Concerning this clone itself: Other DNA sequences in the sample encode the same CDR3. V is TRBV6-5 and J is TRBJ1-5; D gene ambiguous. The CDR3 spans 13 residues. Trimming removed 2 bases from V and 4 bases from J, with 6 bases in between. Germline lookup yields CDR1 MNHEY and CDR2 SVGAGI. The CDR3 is CASSYRGNQPQHF. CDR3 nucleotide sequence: TGTGCCAGCAGTTACAGAGGGAATCAGCCCCAGCATTTT.

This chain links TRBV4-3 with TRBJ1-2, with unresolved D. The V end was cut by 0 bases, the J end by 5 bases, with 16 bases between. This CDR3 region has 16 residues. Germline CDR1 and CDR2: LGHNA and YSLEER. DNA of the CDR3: TGCGCCAGCAGCCAAGATCTCGCCGCCAATTGGTATGGCTACACCTTC. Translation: CASSQDLAANWYGYTF.

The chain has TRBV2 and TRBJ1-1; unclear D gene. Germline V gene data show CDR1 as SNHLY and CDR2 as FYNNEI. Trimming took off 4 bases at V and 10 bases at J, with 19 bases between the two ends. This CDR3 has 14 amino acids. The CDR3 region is CASSALQFGLGAFF. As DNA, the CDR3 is TGTGCCAGCAGTGCTTTACAGTTTGGGTTGGGAGCTTTCTTT.

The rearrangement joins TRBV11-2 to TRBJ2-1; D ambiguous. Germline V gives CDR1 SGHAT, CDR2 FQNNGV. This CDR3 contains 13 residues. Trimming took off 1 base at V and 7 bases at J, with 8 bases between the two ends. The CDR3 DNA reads TGTGCCAGCAGCTTAGTCCTTGATAATGAGCAGTTCTTC. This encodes CASSLVLDNEQFF.

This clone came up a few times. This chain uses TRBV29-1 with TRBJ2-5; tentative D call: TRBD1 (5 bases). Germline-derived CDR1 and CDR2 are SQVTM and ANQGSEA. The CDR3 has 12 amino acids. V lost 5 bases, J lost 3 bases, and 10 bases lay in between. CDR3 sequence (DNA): TGCAGCGTTCTTCAAGGGGAAGAGACCCAGTACTTC. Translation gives CSVLQGEETQYF.

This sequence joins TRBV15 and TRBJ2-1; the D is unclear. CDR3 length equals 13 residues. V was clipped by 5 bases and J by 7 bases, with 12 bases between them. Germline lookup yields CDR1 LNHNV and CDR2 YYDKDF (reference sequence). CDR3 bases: TGTGCCACCAGCGCTCGAGCGCGGAATGAGCAGTTCTTC. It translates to CATSARARNEQFF.

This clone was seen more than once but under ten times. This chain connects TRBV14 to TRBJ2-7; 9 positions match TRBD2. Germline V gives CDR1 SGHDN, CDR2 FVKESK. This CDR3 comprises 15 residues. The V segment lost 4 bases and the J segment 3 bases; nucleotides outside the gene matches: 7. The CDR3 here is CASSRLVAGDYEQYF. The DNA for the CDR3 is TGTGCCAGCAGCCGGTTGGTAGCGGGAGACTACGAGCAGTACTTC. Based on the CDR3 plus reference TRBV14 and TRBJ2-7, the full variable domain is EAGVTQFPSHSVIEKGQTVTLRCDPISGHDNLYWYRRVMGKEIKFLLHFVKESKQDESGMPNNRFLAERTGGTYSTLKVQPAELEDSGVYFCASSRLVAGDYEQYFGPGTRLTVT.

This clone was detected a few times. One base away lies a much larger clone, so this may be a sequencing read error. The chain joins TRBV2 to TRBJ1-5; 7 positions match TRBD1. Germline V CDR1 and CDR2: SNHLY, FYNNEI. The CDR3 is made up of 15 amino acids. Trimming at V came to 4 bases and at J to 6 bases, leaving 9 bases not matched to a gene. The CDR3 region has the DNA TGTGCCAGCAGTGGAGGGGGCGGCGGCAGTCAGCCCCAGCATTTT. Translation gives CASSGGGGGSQPQHF.

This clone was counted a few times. This chain's CDR3 is CASSWDRRDYEQYF. CDR3 nucleotides: TGTGCCAGCAGCTGGGACAGAAGGGACTACGAGCAGTACTTC. The chain links TRBV11-2 to TRBJ2-7; 7 bases are shared with TRBD1. CDR3 length: 14 amino acids. After removal of 4 bases from V and 3 bases from J, the junction contained 6 bases not matched to a gene. CDR1 and CDR2 (germline): SGHAT, FQNNGV. Full variable domain (missing parts from reference TRBV11-2 and TRBJ2-7): EAGVAQSPRYKIIEKRQSVAFWCNPISGHATLYWYQQILGQGPKLLIQFQNNGVVDDSQLPKDRFSAERLKGVDSTLKIQPAKLEDSAVYLCASSWDRRDYEQYFGPGTRLTVT.

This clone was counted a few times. This chain's CDR3 is CATSRDGGGETQYF. The DNA of the CDR3 is TGTGCCACCTCCCGGGACGGCGGCGGGGAGACCCAGTACTTC. This sequence joins TRBV7-7 and TRBJ2-5; D possibly matches TRBD1 or TRBD2 (5 bases each). The CDR3 has 14 residues. The germline V gene encodes CDR1 SSHAT and CDR2 FNYEAQ (reference sequence). V gave up 10 bases and J gave up 5 bases, with 20 bases separating them.

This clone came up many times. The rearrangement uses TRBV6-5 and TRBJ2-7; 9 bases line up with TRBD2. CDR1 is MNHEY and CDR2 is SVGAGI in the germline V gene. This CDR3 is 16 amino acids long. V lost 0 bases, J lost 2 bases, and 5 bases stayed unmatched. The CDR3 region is CASSYSNSGRPYEQYF. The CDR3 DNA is TGTGCCAGCAGTTACTCGAATAGCGGGAGACCCTACGAGCAGTACTTC.

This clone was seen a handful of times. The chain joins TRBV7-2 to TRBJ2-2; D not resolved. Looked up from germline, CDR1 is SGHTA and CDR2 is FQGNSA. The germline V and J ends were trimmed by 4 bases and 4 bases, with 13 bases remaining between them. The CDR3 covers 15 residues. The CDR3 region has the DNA TGTGCCAGCAGCTCCCTTAACAGAGCCACCGGGGAGCTGTTTTTT. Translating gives CASSSLNRATGELFF.

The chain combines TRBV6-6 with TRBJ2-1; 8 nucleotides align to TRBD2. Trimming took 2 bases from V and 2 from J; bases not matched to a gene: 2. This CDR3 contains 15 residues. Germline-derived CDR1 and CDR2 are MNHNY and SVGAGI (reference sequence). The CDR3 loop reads CASSYAAGAYNEQFF. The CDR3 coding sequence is TGTGCCAGCAGTTACGCAGCGGGAGCCTACAATGAGCAGTTCTTC.

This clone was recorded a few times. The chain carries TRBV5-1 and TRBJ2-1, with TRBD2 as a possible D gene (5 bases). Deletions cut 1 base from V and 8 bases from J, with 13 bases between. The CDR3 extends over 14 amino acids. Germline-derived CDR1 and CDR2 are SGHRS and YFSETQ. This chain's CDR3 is CASSLPQRSDEQFF. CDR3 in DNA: TGCGCCAGCAGCTTGCCTCAGCGGTCGGATGAGCAGTTCTTC. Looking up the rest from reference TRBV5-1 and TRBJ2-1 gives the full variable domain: KAGVTQTPRYLIKTRGQQVTLSCSPISGHRSVSWYQQTPGQGLQFLFEYFSETQRNKGNFPGRFSGRQFSNSRSEMNVSTLELGDSALYLCASSLPQRSDEQFFGPGTRLTVL.

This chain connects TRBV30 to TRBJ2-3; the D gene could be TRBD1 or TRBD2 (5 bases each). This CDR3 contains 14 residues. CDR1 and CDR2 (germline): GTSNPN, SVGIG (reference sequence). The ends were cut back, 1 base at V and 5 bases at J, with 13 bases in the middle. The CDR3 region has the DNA TGTGCCTGGAGTGAGGGGACCCAAAGAGATACGCAGTATTTT. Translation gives CAWSEGTQRDTQYF.

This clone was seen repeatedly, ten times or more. CDR3 in amino acids: CSVTKDRQETQYF. The CDR3 bases are TGCAGCGTTACGAAGGACAGGCAAGAGACCCAGTACTTC. The chain has TRBV29-1 and TRBJ2-5; the match to TRBD1 covers 7 bases. V trimming: 5 bases; J trimming: 2 bases; junction bases outside the gene matches: 5. The CDR3 has 13 amino acids. In germline, CDR1 is SQVTM, CDR2 ANQGSEA.

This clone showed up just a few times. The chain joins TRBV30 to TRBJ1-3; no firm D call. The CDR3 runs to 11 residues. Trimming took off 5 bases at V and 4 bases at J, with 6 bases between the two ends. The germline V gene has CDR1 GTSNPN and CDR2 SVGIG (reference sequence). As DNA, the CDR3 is TGTGCCTGGGCCATGGGAAACACCATATATTTT. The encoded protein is CAWAMGNTIYF.

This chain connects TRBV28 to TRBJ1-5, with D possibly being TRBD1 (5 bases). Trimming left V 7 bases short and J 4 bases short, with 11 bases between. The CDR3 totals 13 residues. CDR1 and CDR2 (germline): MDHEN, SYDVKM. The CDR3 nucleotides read TGTGCCAGCATCGACGGGGGAAATCAGCCCCAGCATTTT. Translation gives CASIDGGNQPQHF.